The present TCR beta chain was sequenced within a study of cytomegalovirus exposure and HLA in healthy donors. Study overall: Among 150 million to 200 million T cells, an earlier analysis found 117 million unique TCR beta sequences.

Details on this clone: Its specificity is unknown.

The CDR3 contains 14 residues. V was clipped by 4 bases and J by 5 bases; unmatched bases: 3. The germline CDR1 and CDR2 sequences are SGHTA and FQGTGA. Amplification used 60 Vbeta primers and 13 Jbeta primers. Data came from immunoSEQ multiplex PCR; TCRdb stores just in-frame clones and leaves some out. The sample has approximately 160,000 clones; around three quarters are singletons. General study points: Later analysis revealed greater clonal expansion in HLA-associated TCR beta chains than in equally common others. An analysis that was carried out later associated 15,000 to 20,000 TCR beta sequences with HLA alleles at 0.05 false discovery rate.

The sample consisted of PBMCs. This clonotype was sampled from a young woman in good health and CMV-seronegative. This chain joins TRBV7-3 and TRBJ2-2; TRBD1 matches 8 bases. CDR3 region: CASSSRTGTGELFF. DNA of the CDR3: TGTGCCAGCAGCTCTCGGACAGGGACCGGGGAGCTGTTTTTT.